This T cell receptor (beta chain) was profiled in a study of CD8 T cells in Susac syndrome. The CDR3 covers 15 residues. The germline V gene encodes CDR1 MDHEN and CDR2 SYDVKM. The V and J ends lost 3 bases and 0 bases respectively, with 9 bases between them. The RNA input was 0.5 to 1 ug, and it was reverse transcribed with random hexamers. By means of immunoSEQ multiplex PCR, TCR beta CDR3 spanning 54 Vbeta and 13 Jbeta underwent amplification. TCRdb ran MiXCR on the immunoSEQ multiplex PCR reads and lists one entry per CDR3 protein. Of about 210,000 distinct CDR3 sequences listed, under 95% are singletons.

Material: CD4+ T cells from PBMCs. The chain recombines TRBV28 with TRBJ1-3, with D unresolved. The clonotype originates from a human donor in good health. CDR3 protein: CASSLDGGSGNTIYF. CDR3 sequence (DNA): TGTGCCAGCAGTTTGGACGGTGGCTCTGGAAACACCATATATTTT.